This TCR beta chain is drawn from a study of blood T cell repertoires in COVID-19. The wider study: The cDNA or gDNA used as material had been derived from T cells, B-cell-depleted T cells, or PBMCs.

Individuals aged roughly 18 to 100 years were recruited from around 22 US areas. Assay used: immunoSEQ multiplex PCR; TCRdb lists only in-frame clones, some missing. The profile shows 300,000 to 450,000 clones, 80% to 90% of them singletons. The CDR3 loop spans 12 amino acids. V was trimmed by 5 bases and J by 5 bases, leaving 7 bases between them. The V call is TRBV12-3 or TRBV12-4, the J call TRBJ1-5; D is perhaps TRBD1 (6 bases). The sample consisted of PBMCs or T cells enriched from blood (not recorded which). The TCR was taken from a man aged 25-45 years who had recovered from COVID-19. CDR3 nucleotides: TGTGCCAGCAGTCACAGGGATCAGCCCCAGCATTTT. This sequence encodes CASSHRDQPQHF.